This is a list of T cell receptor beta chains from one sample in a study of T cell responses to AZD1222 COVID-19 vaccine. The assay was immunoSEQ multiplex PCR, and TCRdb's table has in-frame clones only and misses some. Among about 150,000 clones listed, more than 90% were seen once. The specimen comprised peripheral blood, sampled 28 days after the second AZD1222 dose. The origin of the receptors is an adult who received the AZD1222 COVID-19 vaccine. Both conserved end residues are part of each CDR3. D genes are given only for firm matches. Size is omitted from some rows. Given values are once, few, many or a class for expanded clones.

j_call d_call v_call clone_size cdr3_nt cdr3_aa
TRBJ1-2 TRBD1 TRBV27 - TGTGCCAGCAGTTTAGCCCCCGGACAGGGTGTGAGGGGCTACACCTTC CASSLAPGQGVRGYTF
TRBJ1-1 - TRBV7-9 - TGTGCCAGCAGCCAGGGAGGCACTGAAGCTTTCTTT CASSQGGTEAFF
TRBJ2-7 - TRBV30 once TGTGCCTGGACCAAACCACACATCGCCTACGAGCAGTACTTC CAWTKPHIAYEQYF
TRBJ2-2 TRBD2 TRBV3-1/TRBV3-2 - TGTGCCAGCAGCCAAGTGGGGGGGAGGCTGAACACCGGGGAGCTGTTTTTT CASSQVGGRLNTGELFF
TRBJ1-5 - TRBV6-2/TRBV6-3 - TGTGCCAGCAGTGACAATCAGCCCCAGCATTTT CASSDNQPQHF
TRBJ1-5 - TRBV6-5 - TGTGCCAGCGGTTGGCAGGGCAATCAGCCCCAGCATTTT CASGWQGNQPQHF
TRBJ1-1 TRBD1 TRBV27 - TGTGCCAGCAGTACGGGACAGGGGCGAAAGACTGAAGCTTTCTTT CASSTGQGRKTEAFF
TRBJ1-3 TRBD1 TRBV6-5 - TGTGCCAGCAACGGACAGGGGGGAAACACCATATATTTT CASNGQGGNTIYF
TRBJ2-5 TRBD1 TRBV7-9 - TGTGCCAGCAGCTTAGTTGTGACAGGGGGTCAAGAGACCCAGTACTTC CASSLVVTGGQETQYF
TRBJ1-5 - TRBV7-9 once TGTGCCAGCAGCTTAGGAGGCCGATCCAATCAGCCCCAGCATTTT CASSLGGRSNQPQHF
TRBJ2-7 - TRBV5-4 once TGTGCCAGCAGCTTGTCGGCCAGGGGGGACGAGCAGTACTTC CASSLSARGDEQYF
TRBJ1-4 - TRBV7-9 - TGTGCCAGCAGCATTCGGACGGATCGGGATGAAAAACTGTTTTTT CASSIRTDRDEKLFF
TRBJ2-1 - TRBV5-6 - TGTGCCAGCAGCTCTCCGGACAGCTCCTACAATGAGCAGTTCTTC CASSSPDSSYNEQFF
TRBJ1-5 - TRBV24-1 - TGTGCCACCAGTGTTCCCCTCGGGGCAGCCCGAGGTCAGCCCCAGCATTTT CATSVPLGAARGQPQHF
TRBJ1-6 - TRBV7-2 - TGTGCCAGCAGCTTCCAGGGAGCACGATCACCCCTCCACTTT CASSFQGARSPLHF
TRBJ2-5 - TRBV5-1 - TGCGCCAGCAGCTCGATGGGGGAAGAGACCCAGTACTTC CASSSMGEETQYF
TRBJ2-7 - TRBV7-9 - TGTGCCAGCAGCTACGCCCCGAACTACGAGCAGTACTTC CASSYAPNYEQYF
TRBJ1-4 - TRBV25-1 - TGTGCCAGCAGTGATGAAAAACTGTTTTTT CASSDEKLFF
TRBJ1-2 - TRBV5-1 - TGCGCCAGCAGCGGACTCGGGGCCCCGTTGGAGGGCTACACCTTC CASSGLGAPLEGYTF
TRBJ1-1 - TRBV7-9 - TGTGCCAGCAGCTTAGAATTCGACAACACTGAAGCTTTCTTT CASSLEFDNTEAFF
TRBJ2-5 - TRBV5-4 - TGTGCCAGCAGCTTGGAAGTGGGGGGGCCGGAGACCCAGTACTTC CASSLEVGGPETQYF
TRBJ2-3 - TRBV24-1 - TGTGCCACCAGTGATTTGTCGGGCTTCGGGAGCACAGATACGCAGTATTTT CATSDLSGFGSTDTQYF
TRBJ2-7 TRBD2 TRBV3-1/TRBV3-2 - TGTGCCAGCAGCCTCTATAGCGGGATAGGGGTCGGGCAGTACTTC CASSLYSGIGVGQYF
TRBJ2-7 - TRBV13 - TGTGCCAGCAGCTTATGGGGGGTGTTAGGAAACGAGCAGTACTTC CASSLWGVLGNEQYF
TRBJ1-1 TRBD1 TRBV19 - TGTGCCAGTAACAGACAGGGCGCGGCTGAAGCTTTCTTT CASNRQGAAEAFF
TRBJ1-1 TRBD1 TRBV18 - TGTGCCAGCTCAGGACAGGGGGCGGACACTGAAGCTTTCTTT CASSGQGADTEAFF
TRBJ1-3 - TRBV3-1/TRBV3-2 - TGTGCCAGCAGGCGAGAGATGACTGGAAACACCATATATTTT CASRREMTGNTIYF
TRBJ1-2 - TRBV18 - TGTGCCAGCTCCACCACCGAAATTAGGGCGAGTGGCTACACCTTC CASSTTEIRASGYTF
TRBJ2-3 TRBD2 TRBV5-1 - TGCGCCAGCAGCTTACCCGGGACTACCTACACAGATACGCAGTATTTT CASSLPGTTYTDTQYF
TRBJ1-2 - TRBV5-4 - TGTGCCAGCAGCTTGGCGCCAGGGCCCTATGGCTACACCTTC CASSLAPGPYGYTF
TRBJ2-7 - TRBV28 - TGTGCCAGCCTCAAACGAACATACGAGCAGTACTTC CASLKRTYEQYF
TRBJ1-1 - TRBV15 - TGTGCCACCAGCGCCAAGCAAGGGGTGAACACTGAAGCTTTCTTT CATSAKQGVNTEAFF
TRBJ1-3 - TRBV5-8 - TGTGCCAGCAGCGCCGGACTTCTCTCTGGAAACACCATATATTTT CASSAGLLSGNTIYF
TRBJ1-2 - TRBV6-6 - TGTGCCAGCAGTTACGAGACAGAGGAGGGCTACACCTTC CASSYETEEGYTF
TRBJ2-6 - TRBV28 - TGTGCCAGCCGGACTGCCTCTGGGGCCAACGTCCTGACTTTC CASRTASGANVLTF
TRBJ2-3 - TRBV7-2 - TGTGCCAGCAGCTTAGAACGTTTTGCAGATACGCAGTATTTT CASSLERFADTQYF
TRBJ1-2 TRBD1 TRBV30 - TGTGCCTGGAGTCCGGTTCAGGGGGCCCCGGGAGGCTACACCTTC CAWSPVQGAPGGYTF
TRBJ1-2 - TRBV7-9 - TGTGCCAGCAGCTTTGGGGTAGTGAGGGGTCATGGCTATGGCTACACCTTC CASSFGVVRGHGYGYTF
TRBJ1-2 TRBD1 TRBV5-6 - TGTGCCAGCAGCTTGGGGCAGGGGGACTATGGCTACACCTTC CASSLGQGDYGYTF
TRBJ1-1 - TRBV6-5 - TGTGCCAGCAGCCAATACACTGAAGCTTTCTTT CASSQYTEAFF
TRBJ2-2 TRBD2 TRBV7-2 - TGTGCCAGCAGCTTAGCGAGGCTAGCGGGGTACACCGGGGAGCTGTTTTTT CASSLARLAGYTGELFF
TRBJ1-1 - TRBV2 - TGTGCGGGCACTGAAGCTTTCTTT CAGTEAFF
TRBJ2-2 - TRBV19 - TGTGCCAGTAGGGTCCGGCGCGAGACCCCCGGGGAGCTGTTTTTT CASRVRRETPGELFF